This passage covers 18 T cell receptor beta chains from one sample sequenced in a study of tumor-infiltrating lymphocytes in primary liver carcinoma. TCR beta cDNA was reverse-transcribed from about 550 ng of total RNA. The reaction used a constant-region primer and ProtoScript II reverse transcriptase. Libraries covering TCR beta were generated through three nested multiplex PCR rounds (using a slightly modified ARM-PCR). Running around 10 cycles apiece, the first two PCR rounds relied on TRBV1-TRBV30 forward primers together with a C-beta reverse primer. TCRdb recomputed calls from the multiplex PCR reads with MiXCR, one row per CDR3 protein. This sample has about 50,000 distinct CDR3 sequences, with around 73% found just once. Both RNA and DNA were isolated together from roughly 20-30 mg of bulk tissue that had not been sorted. Sample: liver tumor tissue from sampling region 5. Subset of the sample: tumor region T5, tumor centre. All receptors derive from a man aged 40-49 years with primary liver carcinoma and hepatitis B virus infection.

This clonotype was found once. The V call is TRBV14, the J call TRBJ1-4; D gene ambiguous. This CDR3 comprises 16 residues. Trimming stripped 0 bases from V and 9 bases from J, with 17 bases between. Germline CDR1 reads SGHDN; CDR2 reads FVKESK. The CDR3 reads CASSQEFFFGNKKLFF. The CDR3 DNA reads as TGTGCCAGCAGCCAAGAATTTTTTTTCGGGAACAAAAAACTGTTTTTT.

To note about this clonotype: Here the CDR3 omits its conserved ending phenylalanine or tryptophan, so a read error is the likely source. It is unclear where the CDR3 begins or ends on the DNA, so no DNA is shown, and the CDR3 is as TCRdb lists it. The chain is built from TRBV29-1 and TRBJ2-1; the table's D gene call, TRBD2, was not cross checked with the DNA. Per the germline V gene, CDR1 is SQVTM and CDR2 is ANQGSEA. The CDR3 is 15 amino acids in total, end residues counted. CDR3 region: CSVGLAGGFYNEQLI.

This clonotype was seen many times. This rearrangement joins TRBV6-5 to TRBJ2-7; 8 nucleotides line up with TRBD1. V shed 4 bases and J 3 bases; nucleotides not matched to a gene: 5. The CDR3 is 14 amino acids. Germline V lookup: CDR1 MNHEY, CDR2 SVGAGI. The CDR3 DNA is TGTGCCAGCAGTTCCCCCGGGACAGGCTACGAGCAGTACTTC. It translates to CASSSPGTGYEQYF.

A remark on this clonotype: Being one base from a much bigger clone, this may be a read error. The chain couples TRBV10-3 to TRBJ1-3, with 10 bases identical to TRBD1. Trimming removed 6 bases from V and 3 bases from J; junction bases left unmatched: 8. The CDR3 spans 16 residues. CDR1 and CDR2 (germline): ENHRY, SYGVKD. The CDR3 spells CAISPGTGADGNTIYF. In nucleotides, the CDR3 is TGTGCCATCAGCCCTGGGACAGGGGCGGATGGAAACACCATATATTTT.

This clonotype has more than one count but fewer than ten. The chain has TRBV7-9 and TRBJ1-1; no firm D call. This CDR3 is 14 amino acids long. Germline-derived CDR1 and CDR2 are SEHNR and FQNEAQ (reference sequence). Trimming took off 4 bases at V and 6 bases at J, with 15 bases between the two ends. CDR3 in DNA: TGTGCCAGCAGCTCTCACCAGGACTCCCCTGAAGCTTTCTTT. Translated: CASSSHQDSPEAFF.

The rearrangement links TRBV4-3 to TRBJ2-7; TRBD2 matches 7 bases. The germline V gene encodes CDR1 LGHNA and CDR2 YSLEER. The length of the CDR3 is 15 residues. The CDR3 region is CDRSQDRASGYEQYF. CDR3 sequence (DNA): TGCGACAGGAGCCAAGATCGGGCTAGCGGCTACGAGCAGTACTTC.

About this clonotype: A junction boundary mismatches the germline segment, possibly from a read error. The V and J genes are TRBV7-8 and TRBJ2-2, with 12 bases that match TRBD1. The V gene's germline CDR1 is SGHVS and CDR2 FQNEAQ. The CDR3 runs 15 residues. This chain's CDR3 is CASSAGTGGTWELFF. CDR3 in DNA: TGTGCCAGCAGTGCGGGGACAGGGGGCACCTGGGAGCTGTTTTTT.

As concerns this clonotype: No conserved phenylalanine or tryptophan ends this CDR3, so it is likely a read error. This chain joins TRBV11-2 and TRBJ1-6, with unresolved D. CDR3 length: 13 amino acids. The germline V gene encodes CDR1 SGHAT and CDR2 FQNNGV. CDR3 sequence: CASAGGNNSLLHL. Written as DNA, the CDR3 is TGTGCCAGCGCAGGCGGAAATAATTCACTCCTCCACTTA.

As concerns this clonotype: Possible read error: a much larger clone is one base away. This chain uses TRBV30 with TRBJ1-4; D is uncertain. The CDR3 is made up of 13 amino acids. Germline V gene sequence: CDR1 GTSNPN, CDR2 SVGIG (reference sequence). The CDR3 protein is CAWTPTNNEELFF. In nucleotides, the CDR3 is TGTGCCTGGACACCTACTAACAATGAAGAACTGTTTTTT.

This clonotype was counted ten times or more. The V and J genes are TRBV28 and TRBJ1-5; D is ambiguous. There are 17 residues in the CDR3. The V end lost 4 bases, the J end lost 11 bases, and 27 bases lay between the germline ends. Looked up from germline, CDR1 is MDHEN and CDR2 is SYDVKM. The CDR3 here is CASSSRPGLGSLGTQHF. As DNA, the CDR3 is TGTGCCAGCAGTTCTCGTCCTGGGCTCGGGAGCCTCGGGACCCAGCATTTT.

Notes on this clonotype: Mismatch with germline at one junction end may stem from a read error. This chain links TRBV25-1 with TRBJ2-7; D could derive from TRBD1 or TRBD2 (5 bases each). The CDR3 is 15 amino acids. In germline, CDR1 is MGHDK, CDR2 SYGVNS. CDR3 nucleotide sequence: TGTGCCAACAGTAAGGGTATAGGGACCGCCTACGAGCAGTACTTC. Translated: CANSKGIGTAYEQYF.

Worth noting for this clonotype: Germline is not matched at one junction end, which may reflect a read error. The V call is TRBV11-1, the J call TRBJ2-7; D remains ambiguous. The CDR3 runs to 13 residues. Germline V gene sequence: CDR1 SGHAT, CDR2 FQDESV (reference sequence). The CDR3 protein is CASMGKRSYEHYF. Here the CDR3 DNA reads TGTGCCAGCATGGGAAAGCGATCCTACGAGCATTACTTC.

V is TRBV20-1 and J is TRBJ2-1; D is uncertain. In germline, CDR1 is DFQATT, CDR2 SNEGSKA (reference sequence). CDR3 size: 13 residues. Trimming removed 6 bases at V and 4 bases at J, with 13 bases between. The CDR3 region is CSAPSVAYNEQFF. As DNA, the CDR3 is TGCAGTGCCCCCTCAGTGGCGTACAATGAGCAGTTCTTC.

As for this clonotype: This is likely a read error, given that the CDR3 carries no conserved phenylalanine or tryptophan at its end. The gene calls are TRBV11-2 and TRBJ1-6, with 9 bases lining up with TRBD1. Germline CDR1 is SGHAT and CDR2 is FQNNGV. J was trimmed by 16 bases and V by 2 bases; bases with no gene match: 9. The CDR3 spans 14 residues. The CDR3 spells CASSLHRGLSQLHI. CDR3 DNA: TGTGCCAGCAGCTTACACAGGGGGCTTTCACAACTCCACATT.

The chain carries TRBV5-1 and TRBJ1-4, with 7 bases fitting TRBD1. With 0 bases clipped from V and 3 bases from J, the junction kept 2 bases outside the gene matches. The length of the CDR3 is 15 residues. Per germline, CDR1 SGHRS and CDR2 YFSETQ. This CDR3 reads CASSLVGGANEKLFF. The CDR3 nucleotides read TGCGCCAGCAGCTTGGTAGGGGGCGCTAATGAAAAACTGTTTTTT.

Worth noting for this clonotype: In this CDR3 the conserved last residue, phenylalanine or tryptophan, is missing, so a read error is likely. It is unclear where the CDR3 begins or ends on the DNA, so no DNA is shown, and the CDR3 is as TCRdb lists it. The chain has TRBV5-1 and TRBJ2-1; the D call in the table, TRBD2, was not verified against the DNA. Germline values: CDR1 SGHRS, CDR2 YFSETQ. The CDR3 length equals 12 residues, ends included. Here the CDR3 reads CASSLYSGEQLY.

This clonotype was counted many times. This chain links TRBV5-1 with TRBJ2-1, with TRBD2 as a possible D gene (6 bases). Trimming took 0 bases from V and 2 from J, leaving 12 bases between them. The CDR3 length is 16 residues. CDR1 is SGHRS and CDR2 is YFSETQ in the germline V gene. This chain's CDR3 is CASSLDLGGAYNEQFF. The CDR3 bases are TGCGCCAGCAGCTTGGATCTAGGAGGGGCCTACAATGAGCAGTTCTTC.

The chain recombines TRBV6-1 with TRBJ1-2; D might be TRBD1 (6 bases). V was cut by 10 bases and J by 6 bases, with 21 bases left in between. This CDR3 is 14 amino acids long. Germline lookup yields CDR1 MNHNS and CDR2 SASEGT. The CDR3 nucleotides are TGTGCCAACACCACAACGGCAGGGGACCATGGCTACACCTTC. Its protein product is CANTTTAGDHGYTF.